This T cell receptor (beta chain) was documented in a study of Ad26.COV2.S vaccination and SARS-CoV-2 variants. Study-wide context: A participant enrolled in the COV1001 Ad26.COV2.S trial arm provided the sample. General study points: Compared with placebo recipients, vaccine recipients had higher spike-specific TCR breadth. Following vaccination, spike-specific CD8+ and CD4+ T cell responses reportedly exhibited substantial breadth. Vaccine and placebo groups showed comparable non-spike TCR breadth.

Treatment reported: around 19 received Ad26.COV2.S at low or high dose, single or two shots; 5 received placebo; per-sample allocation not given. Day 63 after the first injection of vaccine or placebo was the sampling time. Assay used: immunoSEQ multiplex PCR; TCRdb lists only in-frame clones, some missing. The table lists about 400,000 clones, around 82% of them singletons. There are 15 residues in the CDR3. Germline values: CDR1 SNHLY, CDR2 FYNNEI. Trimming removed 8 bases at V and 1 base at J, with 14 bases between. Remarks on this clone: Its specificity is not known.

The sequences come from peripheral blood, collected in a trial of Ad26.COV2.S vaccine versus placebo. The sequence was obtained from a person between 18 and 65 years old who received the Ad26.COV2.S COVID-19 vaccine or a placebo. The chain is built from TRBV2 and TRBJ2-2; possible D gene TRBD2, 5 bases. CDR3 loop: CASLDGVLNTGELFF. The CDR3 region has the DNA TGTGCCAGCTTAGACGGGGTATTGAACACCGGGGAGCTGTTTTTT.